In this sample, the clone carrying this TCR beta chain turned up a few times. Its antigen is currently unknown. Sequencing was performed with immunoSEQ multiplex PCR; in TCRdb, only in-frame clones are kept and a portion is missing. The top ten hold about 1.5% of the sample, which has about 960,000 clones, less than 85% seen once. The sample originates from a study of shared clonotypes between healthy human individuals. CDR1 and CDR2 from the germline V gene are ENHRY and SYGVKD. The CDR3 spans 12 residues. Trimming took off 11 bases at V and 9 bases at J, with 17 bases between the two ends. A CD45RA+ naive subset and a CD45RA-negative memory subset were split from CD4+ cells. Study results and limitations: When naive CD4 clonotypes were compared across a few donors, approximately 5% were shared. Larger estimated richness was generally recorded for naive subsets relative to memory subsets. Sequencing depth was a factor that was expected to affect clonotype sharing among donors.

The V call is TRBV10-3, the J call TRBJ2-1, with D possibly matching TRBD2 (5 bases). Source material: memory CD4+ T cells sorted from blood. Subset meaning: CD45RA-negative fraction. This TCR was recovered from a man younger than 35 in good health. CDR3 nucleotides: TGTGCCCTCTCTGGGCAGGCGGGTGAGCAGTTCTTC. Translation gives CALSGQAGEQFF.